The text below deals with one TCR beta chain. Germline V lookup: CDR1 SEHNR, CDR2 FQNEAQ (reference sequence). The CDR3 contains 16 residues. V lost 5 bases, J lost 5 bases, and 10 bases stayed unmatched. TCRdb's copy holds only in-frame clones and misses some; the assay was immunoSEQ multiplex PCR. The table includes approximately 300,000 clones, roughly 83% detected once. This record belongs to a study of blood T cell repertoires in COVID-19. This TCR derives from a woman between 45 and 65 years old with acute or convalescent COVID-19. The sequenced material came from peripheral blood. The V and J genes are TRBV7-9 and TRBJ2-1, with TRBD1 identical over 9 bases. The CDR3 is CASSLRGGQGHNEQFF. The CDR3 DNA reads TGTGCCAGCAGCCTTAGGGGGGGACAGGGTCACAATGAGCAGTTCTTC.